This TCR beta chain is from a study of radiation and T cells in renal cell carcinoma. Notes on this clone: What it recognizes is unknown.

Notes on the study in general: From baseline, blood top tumor clonotypes peaked at 2 weeks post-radiation.

Libraries were prepared by immunoSEQ multiplex PCR; TCRdb keeps only in-frame clonotypes and omits some of them. The sample has some 150,000 clones; over 80% are singletons. Noted time point: blood 2 weeks post-SBRT. Specified treatment: 15 Gy SBRT to primary tumor, nephrectomy 4 weeks later. The sequencing here drew on blood, taken from a patient whose treatment included radiotherapy and nephrectomy. This TCR was recovered from a woman aged 50 to 60 with renal cell carcinoma.

The CDR3 protein is CASSGGVGAALNYGYTF. In DNA form, the CDR3 reads TGTGCCAGCAGTGGGGGGGTGGGCGCGGCCTTAAACTATGGCTACACCTTC. V is TRBV27 and J is TRBJ1-2, with D perhaps matching TRBD1 (5 bases). CDR1 and CDR2 from the germline V gene are MNHEY and SMNVEV (reference sequence). This CDR3 is built from 17 residues. V lost 5 bases and J lost 2, with 21 bases in between.